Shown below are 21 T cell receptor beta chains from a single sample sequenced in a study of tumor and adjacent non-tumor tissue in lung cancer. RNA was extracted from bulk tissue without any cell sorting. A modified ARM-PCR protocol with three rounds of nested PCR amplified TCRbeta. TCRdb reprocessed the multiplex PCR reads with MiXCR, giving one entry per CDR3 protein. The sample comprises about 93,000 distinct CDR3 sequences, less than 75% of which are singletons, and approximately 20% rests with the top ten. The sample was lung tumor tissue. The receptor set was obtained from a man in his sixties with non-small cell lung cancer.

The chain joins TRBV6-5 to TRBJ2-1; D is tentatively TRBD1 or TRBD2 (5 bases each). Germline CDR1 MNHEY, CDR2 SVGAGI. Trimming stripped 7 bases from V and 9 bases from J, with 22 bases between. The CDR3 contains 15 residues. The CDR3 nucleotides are TGTGCCAGCACTAAGGGACGGAGCTCCTACGGTGAGCAGTTCTTC. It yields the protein CASTKGRSSYGEQFF.

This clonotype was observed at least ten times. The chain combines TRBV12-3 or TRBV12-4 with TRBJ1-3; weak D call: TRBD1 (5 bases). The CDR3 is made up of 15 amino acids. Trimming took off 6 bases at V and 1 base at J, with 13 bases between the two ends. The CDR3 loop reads CASSARGTSGNTIYF. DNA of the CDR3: TGTGCCAGCAGCGCGAGGGGAACGTCTGGAAACACCATATATTTT.

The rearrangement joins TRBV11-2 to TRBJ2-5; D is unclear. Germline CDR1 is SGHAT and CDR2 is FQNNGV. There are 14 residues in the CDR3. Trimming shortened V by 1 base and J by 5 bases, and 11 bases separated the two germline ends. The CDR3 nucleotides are TGTGCCAGCAGCTTAGGAGGACCCCGGGAGACCCAGTACTTC. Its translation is CASSLGGPRETQYF.

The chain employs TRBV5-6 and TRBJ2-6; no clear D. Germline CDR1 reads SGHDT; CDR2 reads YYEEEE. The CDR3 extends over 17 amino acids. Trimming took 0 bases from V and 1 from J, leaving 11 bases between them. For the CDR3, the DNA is TGTGCCAGCAGCTTGGATAGCTGGAGATCTGGGGCCAACGTCCTGACTTTC. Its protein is CASSLDSWRSGANVLTF.

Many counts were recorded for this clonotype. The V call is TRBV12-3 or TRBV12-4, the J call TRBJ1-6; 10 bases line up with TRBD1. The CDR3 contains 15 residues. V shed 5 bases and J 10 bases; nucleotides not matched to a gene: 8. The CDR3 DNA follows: TGTGCCAGCAGTCCGACAGGGGGCCGTGGATCACCCCTCCACTTT. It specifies CASSPTGGRGSPLHF.

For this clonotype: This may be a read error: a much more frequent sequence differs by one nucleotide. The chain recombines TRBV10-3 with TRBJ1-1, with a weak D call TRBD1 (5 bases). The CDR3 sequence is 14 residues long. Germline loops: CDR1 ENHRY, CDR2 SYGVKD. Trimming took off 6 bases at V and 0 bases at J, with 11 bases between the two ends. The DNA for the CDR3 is TGTGCCATCAGGTGGGGCAGTATGAACACTGAAGCTTTCTTT. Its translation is CAIRWGSMNTEAFF.

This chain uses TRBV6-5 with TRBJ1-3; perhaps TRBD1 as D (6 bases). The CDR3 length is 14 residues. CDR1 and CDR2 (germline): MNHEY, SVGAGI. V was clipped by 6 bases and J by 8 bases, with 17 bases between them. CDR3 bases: TGTGCCAGCAGCTACCGGACAGCGGGAGACACCATATATTTT. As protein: CASSYRTAGDTIYF.

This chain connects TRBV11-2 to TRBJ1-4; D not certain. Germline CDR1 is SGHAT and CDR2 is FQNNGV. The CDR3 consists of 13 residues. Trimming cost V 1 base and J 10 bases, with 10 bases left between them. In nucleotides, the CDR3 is TGTGCCAGCAGCTTAGTCAGAGGAGGAAAACTGTTTTTT. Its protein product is CASSLVRGGKLFF.

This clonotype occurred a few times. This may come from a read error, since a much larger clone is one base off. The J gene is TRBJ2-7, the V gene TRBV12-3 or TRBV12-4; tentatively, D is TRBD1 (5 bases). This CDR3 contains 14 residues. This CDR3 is CVSSYVDTSYEQYF. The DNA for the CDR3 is TGTGTCAGCAGTTACGTGGACACATCCTACGAGCAGTACTTC.

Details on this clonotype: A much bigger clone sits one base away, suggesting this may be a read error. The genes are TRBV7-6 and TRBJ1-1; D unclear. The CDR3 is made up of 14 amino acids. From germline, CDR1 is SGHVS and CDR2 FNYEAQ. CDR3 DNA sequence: TGTGACAGCAGCCGAGAAAGGTTCAACACTGAAGCTTTCTTT. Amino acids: CDSSRERFNTEAFF.

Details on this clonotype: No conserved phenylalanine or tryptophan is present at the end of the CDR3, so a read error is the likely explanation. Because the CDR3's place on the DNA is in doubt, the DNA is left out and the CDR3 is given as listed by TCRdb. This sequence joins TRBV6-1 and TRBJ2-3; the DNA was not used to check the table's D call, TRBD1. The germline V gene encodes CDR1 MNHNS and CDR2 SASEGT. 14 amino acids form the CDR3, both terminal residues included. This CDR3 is CASSEFGATNTQYS.

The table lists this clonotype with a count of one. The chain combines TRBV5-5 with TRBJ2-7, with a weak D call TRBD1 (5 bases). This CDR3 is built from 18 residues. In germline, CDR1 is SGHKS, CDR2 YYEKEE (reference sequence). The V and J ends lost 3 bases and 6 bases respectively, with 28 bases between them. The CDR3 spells CASSSTVISETRGSEQYF. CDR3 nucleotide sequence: TGTGCCAGCAGCTCGACGGTAATATCCGAGACAAGGGGTAGCGAGCAGTACTTC.

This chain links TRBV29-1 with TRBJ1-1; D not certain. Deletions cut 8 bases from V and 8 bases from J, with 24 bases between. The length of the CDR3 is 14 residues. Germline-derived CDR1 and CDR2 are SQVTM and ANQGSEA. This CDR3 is CSPPGPSLGGEAFF. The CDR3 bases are TGCAGCCCCCCTGGGCCGAGTTTAGGAGGCGAAGCTTTCTTT.

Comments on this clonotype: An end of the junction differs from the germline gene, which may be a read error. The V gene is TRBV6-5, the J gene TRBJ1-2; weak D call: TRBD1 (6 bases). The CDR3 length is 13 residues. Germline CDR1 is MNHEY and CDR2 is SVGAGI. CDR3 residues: CTSSYTGIRGYTF. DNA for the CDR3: TGTACCAGCAGCTATACAGGGATTCGTGGCTACACCTTC.

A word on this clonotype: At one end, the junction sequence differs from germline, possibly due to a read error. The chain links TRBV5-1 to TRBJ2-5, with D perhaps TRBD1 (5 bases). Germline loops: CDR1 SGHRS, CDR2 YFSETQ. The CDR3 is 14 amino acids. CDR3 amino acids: CASSFFQGVETQYF. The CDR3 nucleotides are TGCGCCAGCAGCTTCTTCCAGGGTGTGGAGACCCAGTATTTC.

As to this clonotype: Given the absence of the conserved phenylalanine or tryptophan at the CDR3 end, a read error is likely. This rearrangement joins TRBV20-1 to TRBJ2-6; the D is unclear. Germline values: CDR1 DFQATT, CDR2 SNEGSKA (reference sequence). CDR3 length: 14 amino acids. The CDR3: CSVRGSSGANVLTL. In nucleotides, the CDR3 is TGCAGTGTTAGAGGCAGCTCTGGGGCCAACGTCCTGACTTTA.

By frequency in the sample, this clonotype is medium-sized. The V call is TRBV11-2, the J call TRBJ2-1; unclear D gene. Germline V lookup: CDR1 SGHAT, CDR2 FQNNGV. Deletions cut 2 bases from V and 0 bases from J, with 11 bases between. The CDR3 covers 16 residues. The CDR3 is CASSLLSPRSYNEQFF. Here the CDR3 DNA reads TGTGCCAGCAGCTTACTTAGCCCGCGCTCCTACAATGAGCAGTTCTTC.

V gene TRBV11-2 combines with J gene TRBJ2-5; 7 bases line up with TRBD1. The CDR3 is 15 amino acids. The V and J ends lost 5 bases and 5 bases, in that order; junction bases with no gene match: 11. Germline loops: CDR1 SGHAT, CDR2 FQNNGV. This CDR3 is CASSPDRFGSETQYF. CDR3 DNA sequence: TGTGCCAGCAGCCCGGACAGGTTTGGCTCTGAGACCCAGTACTTC.

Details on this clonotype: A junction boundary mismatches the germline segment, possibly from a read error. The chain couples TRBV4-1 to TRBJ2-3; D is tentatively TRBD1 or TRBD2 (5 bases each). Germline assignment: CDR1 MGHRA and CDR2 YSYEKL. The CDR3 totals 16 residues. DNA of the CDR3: TGCGCCAGCAGCCATGACACAAGCCGGGGCACAGATATGCAGTATTTT. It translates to CASSHDTSRGTDMQYF.

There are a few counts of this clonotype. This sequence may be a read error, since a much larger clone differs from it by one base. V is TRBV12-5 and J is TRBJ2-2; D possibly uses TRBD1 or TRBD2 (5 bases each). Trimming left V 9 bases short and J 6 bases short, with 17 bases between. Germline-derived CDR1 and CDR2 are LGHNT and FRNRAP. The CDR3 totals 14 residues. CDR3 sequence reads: CASETAAGPGELFF. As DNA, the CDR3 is TGTGCTAGCGAGACAGCGGCCGGACCCGGGGAGCTGTTTTTT.

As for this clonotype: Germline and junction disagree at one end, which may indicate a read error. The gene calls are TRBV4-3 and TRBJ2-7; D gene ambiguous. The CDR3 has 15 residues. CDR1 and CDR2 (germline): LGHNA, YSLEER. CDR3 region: CAISQDFSSSYEQYF. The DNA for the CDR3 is TGCGCCATCAGCCAAGACTTTTCGTCCTCCTACGAGCAGTACTTC.